The clone carrying this T cell receptor (beta chain) has at least ten counts. What it binds is unknown. Time point meaning: sample taken at primary tumor resection. A total of approximately 75 untreated early-stage non-small cell lung cancer patients served as donors. This record belongs to a study of spatial heterogeneity in lung cancer. At the level of the study: Detected sequences consistently included more beta-chain ones than alpha-chain ones.

MiXCR, run by TCRdb on the 5' RACE reads, gives a single entry per CDR3 protein. The table includes 100,000 or so distinct CDR3 sequences, approximately 4.4% detected once. In germline, CDR1 is LGHDT, CDR2 YNNKEL (reference sequence). Deletions cut 2 bases from V and 3 bases from J, with 8 bases between. The CDR3 has 13 amino acids. Findings and limits, study-wide: Within tumors, counts of expanded alpha and beta TCRs tracked tumor mutation counts.

This sequence originates from a male donor with early-stage non-small cell lung cancer. This specimen consisted of lung tumor tissue, obtained at surgery. The chain joins TRBV3-1 to TRBJ2-7; D is undetermined. The CDR3 loop is CASSQREGYEQYF. The CDR3 coding sequence is TGTGCCAGCAGCCAAAGGGAAGGCTACGAGCAGTACTTC.